This TCR beta chain was documented in a study of blood T cell repertoires in COVID-19. The method was immunoSEQ multiplex PCR; TCRdb's version includes in-frame clones alone and lacks a portion of them. The sample shows tens of thousands of clones, roughly 80% of them seen only once. Germline assignment: CDR1 MNHEY and CDR2 SVGAGI. After removal of 5 bases from V and 2 bases from J, the junction contained 4 bases not matched to a gene. The CDR3 length is 15 residues. This clone was detected once. This receptor was identified in a woman in her 70s with acute or convalescent COVID-19. The sequencing input was peripheral blood. The chain links TRBV6-5 to TRBJ1-5, with 9 positions matching TRBD1. The DNA of the CDR3 is TGTGCCAGCAGTCTCCGGGACAGGGGCAATCAGCCCCAGCATTTT. Residues: CASSLRDRGNQPQHF.